This T cell receptor beta chain was obtained from a study of cytotoxic CD8 clonotypes in ibrutinib-treated CLL. This CDR3 comprises 14 residues. The V gene end was trimmed by 5 bases and the J gene end by 2 bases; junction bases not matched to a gene: 5. Per germline, CDR1 ENHRY and CDR2 SYGVKD. Sequenced by immunoSEQ multiplex PCR; TCRdb stores in-frame clones only, minus some. Here the sample spans 68,000 or so clones, around 65% being singletons. This clone was picked up a small number of times. This TCR came from a human donor with chronic lymphocytic leukemia. The chain joins TRBV10-3 to TRBJ2-7; TRBD1 matches 8 bases. The sample in question was PBMCs, obtained after 12 months of ibrutinib treatment. The CDR3 sequence: CAISYPGQAYEQYF. The CDR3 DNA follows: TGTGCCATCAGTTACCCGGGACAGGCCTACGAGCAGTACTTC.